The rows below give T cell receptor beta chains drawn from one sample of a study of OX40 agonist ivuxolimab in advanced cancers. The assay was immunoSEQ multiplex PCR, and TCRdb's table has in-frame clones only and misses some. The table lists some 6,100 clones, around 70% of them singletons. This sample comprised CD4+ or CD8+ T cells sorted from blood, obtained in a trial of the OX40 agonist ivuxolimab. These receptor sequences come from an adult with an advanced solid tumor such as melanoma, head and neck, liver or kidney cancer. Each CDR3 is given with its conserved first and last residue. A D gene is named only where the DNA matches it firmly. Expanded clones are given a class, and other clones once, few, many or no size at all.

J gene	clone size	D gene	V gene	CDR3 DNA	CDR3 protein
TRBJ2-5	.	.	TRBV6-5	TGTGCCAGCAGCCGGAGGGGGCGCGAAGAGACCCAGTACTTC	CASSRRGREETQYF
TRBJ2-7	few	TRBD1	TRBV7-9	TGTGCCAGCAGCGCCGATGCCAGGGGGCCACCCTACGAGCAGTACTTC	CASSADARGPPYEQYF
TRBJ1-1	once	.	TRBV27	TGTGCCAGCAGTCCGAATGGGGACACTGAAGCTTTCTTT	CASSPNGDTEAFF
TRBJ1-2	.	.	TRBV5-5	TGTGCCAGCAGCTTGGTCCGGGGCAACTATGGCTACACCTTC	CASSLVRGNYGYTF
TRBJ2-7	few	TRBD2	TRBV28	TGTGCCAGCACCCCTGGGGTAGCGGGTGTCTACGAGCAGTACTTC	CASTPGVAGVYEQYF
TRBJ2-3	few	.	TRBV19	TGTGCCATCCGGGCTTCCACAGATACGCAGTATTTT	CAIRASTDTQYF
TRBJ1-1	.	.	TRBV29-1	TGCAGCGTTTCGACGATGAACACTGAAGCTTTCTTT	CSVSTMNTEAFF
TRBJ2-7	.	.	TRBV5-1	TGCGCCAGCAGCTGGGTAGTTGGGGGCTCCTACGAGCAGTACTTC	CASSWVVGGSYEQYF
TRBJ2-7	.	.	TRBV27	TGTGCCAGCAGCCGCCGGGGAGGTGGCAACGAGCAGTACTTC	CASSRRGGGNEQYF
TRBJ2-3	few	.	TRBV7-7	TGTGCTAGCAGCTCAACAGGGTCCGATACGCAGTATTTT	CASSSTGSDTQYF